These 23 T cell receptor beta chains were all obtained from the same sample, sequenced in a study of PD-1 blockade in classical Hodgkin lymphoma. Every patient experienced relapse after autologous stem cell transplantation, and brentuximab vedotin exposure varied. Data came from immunoSEQ multiplex PCR; TCRdb stores just in-frame clones and leaves some out. This sample carries about 12,000 clones, roughly 80% of them seen once, and the ten largest clones take roughly 25%. This sample comprised peripheral blood mononuclear cells (PBMCs), obtained at baseline. These receptor sequences come from a human donor with classical Hodgkin lymphoma.

The chain carries TRBV6-1 and TRBJ1-2; D might be TRBD1 (5 bases). The ends were cut back, 8 bases at V and 0 bases at J, with 13 bases in the middle. This CDR3 contains 14 residues. Germline V gene data show CDR1 as MNHNS and CDR2 as SASEGT. CDR3: CASRSREANYGYTF. The CDR3 DNA follows: TGTGCCAGCCGGTCCAGGGAAGCTAACTATGGCTACACCTTC.

The chain employs TRBV12-1 and TRBJ1-2. TRBV12-1 constitutes a pseudogene. This CDR3 contains 15 residues. CDR3 in DNA: TGTGCCAGCAGCACTGGGTCCGTTACTAACTATGGCTACACCTTC. It translates to CASSTGSVTNYGYTF.

The chain uses TRBV27 and TRBJ2-3; the match to TRBD1 covers 10 bases. The germline gives CDR1 MNHEY, CDR2 SMNVEV (reference sequence). The CDR3 totals 16 residues. V lost 3 bases, J lost 1 base, and 4 bases stayed unmatched. The CDR3 nucleotides are TGTGCCAGCAGTTTCCCCGGGACAGGGGGCACAGATACGCAGTATTTT. Translated, it gives CASSFPGTGGTDTQYF.

The chain combines TRBV7-9 with TRBJ2-1; 8 positions agree with TRBD2. This CDR3 region has 16 residues. V was pared by 5 bases and J by 8 bases, with 14 bases of the junction left unmatched. CDR1 is SEHNR, CDR2 FQNEAQ, per germline (reference sequence). DNA for the CDR3: TGTGCCAGCAGCCTCATCTCCGGGAGGGCGGGGGATGAGCAGTTCTTC. Amino acids: CASSLISGRAGDEQFF.

This clone has just one count. The chain employs TRBV6-1 and TRBJ2-7, with TRBD2 identical over 11 bases. The CDR3 is 14 residues long. The germline V gene encodes CDR1 MNHNS and CDR2 SASEGT. The J segment lost 7 bases and the V segment lost 8 bases, leaving 10 bases of the junction unmatched. CDR3 loop: CASHSSGRAHEQYF. The CDR3 coding sequence is TGTGCCAGCCATAGTAGCGGGAGGGCCCATGAGCAGTACTTC.

The CDR3 spells CATRLTLVSGETQYF. CDR3 bases: TGTGCCACCAGACTCACCCTGGTCTCGGGAGAGACCCAGTACTTC. This chain links TRBV6-1 with TRBJ2-5, with D unresolved. Trimming took off 10 bases at V and 4 bases at J, with 22 bases between the two ends. The CDR3 runs to 15 residues. The germline CDR1 and CDR2 sequences are MNHNS and SASEGT.

This clone was detected a few times. The chain joins TRBV27 to TRBJ2-7; the match to TRBD1 covers 11 bases. With 2 bases clipped from V and 4 bases from J, the junction kept 4 bases outside the gene matches. CDR3 length equals 15 residues. Germline CDR1 and CDR2: MNHEY and SMNVEV (reference sequence). CDR3 DNA sequence: TGTGCCAGCAGTTTAGAAAGGGACAGGGGGTACGAGCAGTACTTC. Translating it yields CASSLERDRGYEQYF.

This chain uses TRBV4-2 with TRBJ2-5; D remains ambiguous. V was pared by 5 bases and J by 5 bases, with 12 bases between. The V gene's germline CDR1 is LGHNA and CDR2 YNFKEQ. CDR3 length: 13 residues. The CDR3 DNA follows: TGTGCCAGCAGCGGGCAGACTTGGGAGACCCAGTACTTC. Its translation: CASSGQTWETQYF.

In its sample, this clone was seen once. The chain uses TRBV27 and TRBJ2-3; maybe TRBD1 (5 bases). Germline V gene sequence: CDR1 MNHEY, CDR2 SMNVEV (reference sequence). Trimming left V 8 bases short and J 1 base short, with 13 bases between. The CDR3 has 14 amino acids. The CDR3 DNA reads TGTGCCAGCCGTTCCAGGGTGGGCACAGATACGCAGTATTTT. Protein: CASRSRVGTDTQYF.

In this sample, this clone turned up a few times. The chain uses TRBV30 and TRBJ2-7; D tentatively fits TRBD1 or TRBD2 (5 bases each). Looked up from germline, CDR1 is GTSNPN and CDR2 is SVGIG (reference sequence). This CDR3 is 15 amino acids long. V lost 0 bases, J lost 7 bases, and 19 bases lay in between. CDR3 nucleotides: TGTGCCTGGAGTGTAGGGGTGGGACCCCTGGGGGAGCAGTACTTC. This translates into CAWSVGVGPLGEQYF. The full variable domain, its missing parts supplied by reference TRBV30 and TRBJ2-7, is SQTIHQWPATLVQPVGSPLSLECTVEGTSNPNLYWYRQAAGRGLQLLFYSVGIGQISSEVPQNLSASRPQDRQFILSSKKLLLSDSGFYLCAWSVGVGPLGEQYFGPGTRLTVT.

This clone was seen just once. This rearrangement joins TRBV5-1 to TRBJ2-1, with 9 bases lining up with TRBD2. Germline V CDR1 and CDR2: SGHRS, YFSETQ. Trimming at V came to 5 bases and at J to 0 bases, leaving 12 bases not matched to a gene. The CDR3 loop spans 18 amino acids. In DNA form, the CDR3 reads TGCGCCAGCAGACAAGCGGGAGGTCCCTTTAGCTCCTACAATGAGCAGTTCTTC. Translating it yields CASRQAGGPFSSYNEQFF.

The V gene is TRBV28, the J gene TRBJ1-5; TRBD1 aligns across 8 bases. With V trimmed by 6 bases and J by 3 bases, 4 bases remained unmatched. Germline values: CDR1 MDHEN, CDR2 SYDVKM. The CDR3 spans 14 residues. The DNA of the CDR3 is TGTGCCAGCAGGGCAGGGGGCAACAATCAGCCCCAGCATTTT. Translating it yields CASRAGGNNQPQHF.

V and J are TRBV19 and TRBJ2-7; either TRBD1 or TRBD2 may supply D (5 bases each). V was shortened by 5 bases and J by 7 bases, with 15 bases between the two germline ends. CDR3 size: 13 residues. Looked up from germline, CDR1 is LNHDA and CDR2 is SQIVND (reference sequence). CDR3 bases: TGTGCCAGTAGTCCCGGGACCGTGGGAGAGCAGTACTTC. Translation: CASSPGTVGEQYF.

This clone was detected only once. V usage is TRBV2 and J usage is TRBJ1-4; D ambiguous. Germline loops: CDR1 SNHLY, CDR2 FYNNEI. This CDR3 comprises 13 residues. V lost 2 bases and J lost 10, with 11 bases in between. The CDR3: CASSEWREGKLFF. The CDR3 DNA is TGTGCCAGCAGTGAATGGCGGGAGGGAAAACTGTTTTTT.

By sample share, this clone is medium-sized. The rearrangement joins TRBV19 to TRBJ1-5, with 7 bases identical to TRBD1. J was trimmed by 2 bases and V by 1 base; bases with no gene match: 2. The length of the CDR3 is 15 residues. Germline CDR1 LNHDA, CDR2 SQIVND (reference sequence). The CDR3 DNA is TGTGCCAGTAGTATAGGGACAGGAGGCAATCAGCCCCAGCATTTT. Amino acid sequence: CASSIGTGGNQPQHF.

The chain carries TRBV4-1 and TRBJ1-4; TRBD1 matches at 9 bases. CDR1 is MGHRA and CDR2 is YSYEKL in the germline V gene. This CDR3 has 15 residues. The junction had 7 bases not matched to a gene; V was cut back by 4 bases and J by 7 bases. The DNA for the CDR3 is TGCGCCAGCAGCCTAACCGGGACAGGGTTTGAAAAACTGTTTTTT. As protein: CASSLTGTGFEKLFF.

This clone was seen only once. The chain recombines TRBV11-3 with TRBJ2-1, with D perhaps given as TRBD1 or TRBD2 (6 bases each). Trimming removed 4 bases at V and 12 bases at J, with 25 bases between. From germline, CDR1 is SGHNT and CDR2 YENEEA. The CDR3 sequence is 16 residues long. For the CDR3, the DNA is TGTGCCAGCAGCTCTGGGGGGCTGGCCGACTCGGCGGTGCAGTTCTTC. Protein: CASSSGGLADSAVQFF.

The rearrangement joins TRBV10-3 to TRBJ2-1, with a weak D call TRBD1 (6 bases). V lost 8 bases and J 9 bases, leaving 20 bases between the germline ends. CDR1 ENHRY and CDR2 SYGVKD come from the germline V gene. The CDR3 contains 14 residues. The CDR3 sequence is CAILPGDQSSEQFF. CDR3 DNA: TGTGCCATCCTTCCAGGGGACCAAAGTAGTGAGCAGTTCTTC.

This clone was observed a handful of times. Different DNA sequences within this sample yield the same CDR3. The V call is TRBV7-6, the J call TRBJ2-2, with 7 bases aligning to TRBD1. Germline assignment: CDR1 SGHVS and CDR2 FNYEAQ. This CDR3 is built from 16 residues. Trimming removed 0 bases from V and 1 base from J; junction bases left unmatched: 2. The chain's CDR3 is CASSLAGGLNTGELFF. The CDR3 DNA reads as TGTGCCAGCAGCTTAGCAGGGGGCCTGAACACCGGGGAGCTGTTTTTT.

This chain uses TRBV19 with TRBJ2-4, with D perhaps assigned TRBD1 or TRBD2 (5 bases each). With 0 bases removed from V and 9 bases from J, the gap between germline ends came to 9 bases. CDR3 size: 13 residues. Per germline, CDR1 LNHDA and CDR2 SQIVND (reference sequence). Here the CDR3 DNA reads TGTGCCAGTAGTATAGACAGGGACGGCATTCAGTACTTC. This gives the protein CASSIDRDGIQYF.

The DNA of the CDR3 is TGCGCCAGCAGCTTGGTGGCGGGACTAGCGGCAAATGAGCAGTTCTTC. Amino acids: CASSLVAGLAANEQFF. The chain joins TRBV5-1 to TRBJ2-1; 11 bases agree with TRBD2. Trimming removed 0 bases from V and 7 bases from J; junction bases left unmatched: 6. Germline-derived CDR1 and CDR2 are SGHRS and YFSETQ. The CDR3 contains 16 residues.

This clone was counted a few times. This chain links TRBV5-1 with TRBJ2-7; 7 bases are shared with TRBD2. This CDR3 has 15 amino acids. Looked up from germline, CDR1 is SGHRS and CDR2 is YFSETQ. V was pared by 0 bases and J by 4 bases, with 7 bases of the junction left unmatched. In DNA, the CDR3 is TGCGCCAGCAGCTTGGAGGCGGGAGCGCTATACGAGCAGTACTTC. It yields the protein CASSLEAGALYEQYF. Based on the CDR3 plus reference TRBV5-1 and TRBJ2-7, the full variable domain is KAGVTQTPRYLIKTRGQQVTLSCSPISGHRSVSWYQQTPGQGLQFLFEYFSETQRNKGNFPGRFSGRQFSNSRSEMNVSTLELGDSALYLCASSLEAGALYEQYFGPGTRLTVT.

This clone was detected only once. CDR3 nucleotides: TGTGCCAGCAGTCCGCAGGGCGCTCAGCCCCAGCATTTT. Protein sequence: CASSPQGAQPQHF. V gene TRBV27 combines with J gene TRBJ1-5, with a possible D match to TRBD1 (5 bases). The CDR3 loop spans 13 amino acids. V was shortened by 5 bases and J by 6 bases, with 11 bases between the two germline ends. CDR1 is MNHEY and CDR2 is SMNVEV in the germline V gene (reference sequence).